Below are 10 T cell receptor beta chains sequenced from a single sample in a study of cytomegalovirus exposure and HLA in healthy donors. The study ran its PCR with 60 Vbeta and 13 Jbeta primers. TCRdb's table, derived via immunoSEQ multiplex PCR, lists solely in-frame clones and lacks some. The top ten hold about a tenth of the sample, which has around 100,000 clones, roughly 77% seen once. Sequencing input: PBMCs. The source of these receptors is a woman younger than 35 in good health and CMV-seropositive.

The J gene is TRBJ2-7, the V gene TRBV13, with 9 bases fitting TRBD2. Germline V gene lookup returns CDR1 PRHDT and CDR2 FYEKMQ (reference sequence). With V trimmed by 1 base and J by 2 bases, 3 bases remained unmatched. The length of the CDR3 is 15 residues. As DNA, the CDR3 is TGTGCCAGCAGCTTAGAAGGCGGGAGGGCCTACGAGCAGTACTTC. Amino acid sequence: CASSLEGGRAYEQYF.

The genes are TRBV5-1 and TRBJ1-1, with a possible D match to TRBD1 (5 bases). V was trimmed by 0 bases and J by 2 bases, leaving 14 bases between them. This CDR3 is built from 16 residues. Germline V gene data show CDR1 as SGHRS and CDR2 as YFSETQ. The CDR3 sequence: CASSLGGVRTNTEAFF. In nucleotides, the CDR3 is TGCGCCAGCAGCTTGGGGGGGGTCAGGACAAACACTGAAGCTTTCTTT. Full variable domain (rest looked up from reference TRBV5-1 and TRBJ1-1): KAGVTQTPRYLIKTRGQQVTLSCSPISGHRSVSWYQQTPGQGLQFLFEYFSETQRNKGNFPGRFSGRQFSNSRSEMNVSTLELGDSALYLCASSLGGVRTNTEAFFGQGTRLTVV.

This clone was seen a few times. The chain carries TRBV30 and TRBJ1-1, with 7 positions matching TRBD1. In germline, CDR1 is GTSNPN, CDR2 SVGIG (reference sequence). The length of the CDR3 is 11 residues. Losses at the gene ends were 3 bases for V and 8 bases for J; bases not matched to a gene: 3. The CDR3 is CAWSGGQEAFF. As DNA, the CDR3 is TGTGCCTGGAGCGGGGGACAGGAAGCTTTCTTT.

This clone was seen once. This chain uses TRBV28 with TRBJ2-7; 7 nucleotides align to TRBD1. CDR3 length: 16 residues. The V gene end was trimmed by 1 base and the J gene end by 0 bases; junction bases not matched to a gene: 6. Germline CDR1 reads MDHEN; CDR2 reads SYDVKM. The CDR3 DNA is TGTGCCAGCAGTTTATCGGACAGGATAATCTCCTACGAGCAGTACTTC. The encoded protein is CASSLSDRIISYEQYF.

As to this clone: One end of the junction is discordant with germline, which a read error may explain. The genes are TRBV19 and TRBJ1-5, with a possible D match to TRBD1 (6 bases). Germline-derived CDR1 and CDR2 are LNHDA and SQIVND (reference sequence). The CDR3 extends over 15 amino acids. Written as DNA, the CDR3 is TGTGCCAGTACTATAGGGGGGGTCGGCAATCAGCCCCAGCATTTT. Translating gives CASTIGGVGNQPQHF. Full variable domain (rest looked up from reference TRBV19 and TRBJ1-5): DGGITQSPKYLFRKEGQNVTLSCEQNLNHDAMYWYRQDPGQGLRLIYYSQIVNDFQKGDIAEGYSVSREKKESFPLTVTSAQKNPTAFYLCASTIGGVGNQPQHFGDGTRLSIL.

A few counts support this clone. The chain combines TRBV7-9 with TRBJ1-5; D ambiguous. Germline V lookup: CDR1 SEHNR, CDR2 FQNEAQ (reference sequence). CDR3 size: 12 residues. The V end was cut by 0 bases, the J end by 7 bases, with 4 bases between. The CDR3 nucleotides read TGTGCCAGCAGCTTAGCGCGGCAGCCCCAGCATTTT. Its translation is CASSLARQPQHF.

The V and J genes are TRBV7-6 and TRBJ1-6; D is unclear. V lost 1 base and J lost 6, with 13 bases in between. Germline CDR1 SGHVS, CDR2 FNYEAQ. The CDR3 runs to 16 residues. The CDR3 loop is CASSLEGRLVNSPLHF. The CDR3 DNA is TGTGCCAGCAGCTTAGAAGGCAGGCTCGTTAATTCACCCCTCCACTTT.

The V call is TRBV7-8, the J call TRBJ2-7, with 13 bases identical to TRBD2. Trimming cost V 5 bases and J 2 bases; bases outside gene matches: 15. The V gene's germline CDR1 is SGHVS and CDR2 FQNEAQ. The length of the CDR3 is 19 residues. CDR3 region: CASSPSQLPGLAGPYEQYF. In nucleotides, the CDR3 is TGTGCCAGCAGCCCTAGCCAACTGCCGGGACTAGCGGGGCCCTACGAGCAGTACTTC. Variable domain in full (rest from reference TRBV7-8 and TRBJ2-7): GAGVSQSPRYKVAKRGQDVALRCDPISGHVSLFWYQQALGQGPEFLTYFQNEAQLDKSGLPSDRFFAERPEGSVSTLKIQRTQQEDSAVYLCASSPSQLPGLAGPYEQYFGPGTRLTVT.

The chain employs TRBV6-1 and TRBJ1-2; TRBD1 matches 7 bases. Per the germline V gene, CDR1 is MNHNS and CDR2 is SASEGT. This CDR3 contains 15 residues. V was clipped by 6 bases and J by 0 bases; unmatched bases: 7. The CDR3 is CASSVGTVSNYGYTF. The CDR3 DNA follows: TGTGCCAGCAGCGTTGGGACAGTATCTAACTATGGCTACACCTTC.

The rearrangement uses TRBV19 and TRBJ1-5, with unresolved D. V was cut by 5 bases and J by 5 bases, with 13 bases left in between. The CDR3 loop spans 14 amino acids. Germline V gene sequence: CDR1 LNHDA, CDR2 SQIVND (reference sequence). CDR3 nucleotides: TGTGCCAGTAGTTTCACAGTTACTGATCAGCCCCAGCATTTT. It is translated as CASSFTVTDQPQHF.